The TCR beta chain under discussion was sequenced for a study of Graves' ophthalmopathy and Graves' hyperthyroidism. Whole-study findings and limits: Detected in blood as well were most expanded thyroid clonotypes with frequency above 0.001. With roughly 65% sensitivity and roughly 72% specificity, the model predicted ophthalmopathy progression.

V shed 0 bases and J shed 8 bases, with 5 bases lying between them. CDR3 length: 13 residues. The germline V gene encodes CDR1 ENHRY and CDR2 SYGVKD. The diagnostic workup employed clinical symptoms, serum thyroxine, TRAb, thyroid ultrasound and orbital computed tomography. Scientists amplified the TCR beta CDR3 regions from RNA transcripts. Investigators did first-round RT-PCR with HTBI primers, then second-round multiplex PCR. MiXCR, applied by TCRdb to the multiplex PCR reads, yields one record per CDR3 protein. This table has around 670,000 distinct CDR3 sequences, 40% appearing once. This clonotype came up many times. Its antigen is currently unknown.

Sequenced: peripheral blood. The rearrangement joins TRBV10-3 to TRBJ1-6; D remains ambiguous. The receptor's source is an adult man with Graves' ophthalmopathy. The CDR3 reads CAISESMDSPLHF. The CDR3 DNA sequence: TGTGCCATCAGTGAGTCTATGGATTCACCCCTCCACTTT.